A selection of T cell receptor beta chains follows, all from one sample in a study of control samples from healthy donors and cancer patients. The data were produced by immunoSEQ multiplex PCR, yet TCRdb's version contains in-frame clones alone and is incomplete. The data show roughly 80,000 clones, with more than 70% seen just once and around 5.7% held by the top ten. Input material: blood. These receptors all come from a woman aged 50 to 65 in good health. Both conserved end residues are part of each CDR3. A D gene is named only where the DNA matches it firmly.

d_gene,j_gene,v_gene,CDR3aa
-,TRBJ1-2,TRBV5-4,CASSSNYGYTF
TRBD2,TRBJ2-2,TRBV24-1,CATSDLGGSGELFF
-,TRBJ1-2,TRBV5-8,CASSLFISGGEAYGYTF
-,TRBJ1-6,TRBV5-4,CASSLAGTTNSPLHF
TRBD1,TRBJ1-5,TRBV19,CAVRQGFGGNQPQHF
TRBD1,TRBJ1-2,TRBV4-1,CASSQEGQVYGYTF
-,TRBJ2-2,TRBV2,CASKETSNTGELFF
-,TRBJ2-7,TRBV2,CASKMGLSYEQYF
-,TRBJ2-7,TRBV5-1,CASSLGQMVHEQYF
-,TRBJ1-5,TRBV9,CASSPQGNSNQPQHF
-,TRBJ2-6,TRBV19,CASSPSGLASGANVLTF
-,TRBJ2-7,TRBV29-1,CSVENRREQYF
TRBD2,TRBJ2-1,TRBV5-1,CASSSGTSGAYNEQFF
-,TRBJ2-1,TRBV9,CASSAGGHPGDNEQFF
-,TRBJ2-2,TRBV3-1/TRBV3-2,CASSQGPGELFF
-,TRBJ1-4,TRBV2,CASSGELLGLSEKLFF
TRBD2,TRBJ2-3,TRBV4-1,CASSSGSTDTQYF
-,TRBJ2-6,TRBV5-6,CASSLVGQSGANVLTF
-,TRBJ2-3,TRBV6-1,CASSEKTDTQYF
-,TRBJ2-1,TRBV5-6,CASSILANEQFF
-,TRBJ1-1,TRBV2,CASSYLTGTPEAFF
-,TRBJ2-1,TRBV5-1,CASSSQNWGGTDNEQFF
TRBD2,TRBJ2-3,TRBV2,CASMITSGGARARTQYF
-,TRBJ2-2,TRBV6-5,CASRTLAGGELFF
TRBD1,TRBJ1-6,TRBV30,CAWSVWQGDSPLHF
-,TRBJ1-3,TRBV2,CASSFGAVSGNTIYF
TRBD2,TRBJ2-5,TRBV4-1,CASSQVEGLEETQYF
-,TRBJ1-3,TRBV5-1,CASSPLSSGNTIYF
-,TRBJ2-1,TRBV20-1,CSADGDNEQFF
-,TRBJ1-1,TRBV29-1,CSVEKGVEAFF
-,TRBJ1-5,TRBV2,CASGVSGAQHF
-,TRBJ1-1,TRBV4-2,CASSQDQYEPRFGTEAFF
-,TRBJ1-1,TRBV10-3,CAISDGQGRYTEAFF